These 12 T cell receptor beta chains were sequenced from one sample in a study of tumor and adjacent non-tumor tissue in lung cancer listed by TCRdb under 2018. RNA was isolated from bulk, unsorted tissue, and RNA quality was assessed with a NanoDrop ND-1000 and an Agilent 2100. For the normal lung samples, distant non-tumor tissue was collected more than 3 cm away from the tumor edge. Libraries came from multiplex PCR. Instrument used: Illumina HiSeq 2500. TCRbeta libraries were constructed through three rounds of nested PCR with primers (Table S4) according to protocols adapted from ARM-PCR. The raw public reads went through TCRdb reprocessing: fastp at Q25, MiXCR clone calling, in-frame beta chains kept. Records with the same CDR3 protein are collapsed into one entry carrying the most frequent genes and DNA. The sample table holds more than 35,000 distinct CDR3 sequences, of which roughly two thirds were seen once. The ten top clones hold over 15% of the sample.

Sequencing was performed on distant non-tumor lung tissue. Source of these receptors: a middle-aged woman with non-small cell lung cancer.

V and J are TRBV5-1 and TRBJ2-7; D unclear. Trimming removed 5 bases at V and 13 bases at J, with 16 bases between. Germline CDR1 reads SGHRS; CDR2 reads YFSETQ. The CDR3 covers 11 residues. This chain's CDR3 is CASSQNYVQYF. Here the CDR3 DNA reads TGCGCCAGCAGTCAGAACTACGTGCAATACTTC.

Worth noting for this clonotype: Possible read error: a much larger clone is one base away. The V and J genes are TRBV20-1 and TRBJ2-7, with D tentatively TRBD1 (5 bases). The CDR3 has 12 residues. The germline V gene has CDR1 DFQATT and CDR2 SNEGSKA (reference sequence). The CDR3 loop reads CSALGQSYKQYF. The CDR3 DNA is TGCAGTGCCCTCGGACAAAGCTACAAGCAGTACTTC.

Note on this clonotype: At one end, the junction sequence differs from germline, possibly due to a read error. V usage is TRBV4-2 and J usage is TRBJ2-5; a weak D match, TRBD2 (5 bases). From germline, CDR1 is LGHNA and CDR2 YNFKEQ. CDR3 length: 15 residues. This CDR3 is CASSQAGIDQEAQYF. The CDR3 DNA sequence: TGTGCCAGCAGCCAGGCCGGGATAGACCAAGAGGCCCAGTACTTC.

About this clonotype itself: A junction end diverges from the germline sequence, so it may reflect a read error. V usage is TRBV11-2 and J usage is TRBJ2-1, with D tentatively TRBD2 (6 bases). The CDR3 spans 18 residues. Germline assignment: CDR1 SGHAT and CDR2 FQNNGV. CDR3 nucleotide sequence: TGTGCCAGCATCTTAGCCCTCTGGTTGGGGGGTGGCCTGAATGAGCAGTTCTTC. This translates into CASILALWLGGGLNEQFF.

This clonotype was seen a handful of times. A much larger clonotype is one base distant, so this may be a read error. This sequence joins TRBV6-1 and TRBJ2-1; the D is unclear. CDR3 length equals 17 residues. Germline loops: CDR1 MNHNS, CDR2 SASEGT. CDR3 coding DNA: TGTGCCAGCAGTGTATTTTCGACGCCACGAGGTCCCGATGAGCGGTTCTTC. Amino acids: CASSVFSTPRGPDERFF.

To note about this clonotype: As the CDR3 is not closed by the conserved phenylalanine or tryptophan, this likely results from a read error. The chain combines TRBV29-1 with TRBJ2-7, with TRBD1 matching 8 bases. Germline V gives CDR1 SQVTM, CDR2 ANQGSEA. This CDR3 is built from 14 residues. The J segment lost 9 bases and the V segment lost 2 bases, leaving 12 bases of the junction unmatched. This CDR3 is CSVELYPGTGRQYY. CDR3 DNA sequence: TGCAGCGTTGAACTTTACCCCGGGACAGGCCGGCAGTACTAC.

A note on this clonotype: In this CDR3 the conserved last residue, phenylalanine or tryptophan, is missing, so a read error is likely. The DNA is left out, because the CDR3 cannot be placed on it with certainty; the CDR3 is given as TCRdb lists it. The CDR3 sequence: CSVSSGGYEQYL. V and J are TRBV29-1 and TRBJ2-7; the table gives TRBD2 as D, unverified against the DNA. The CDR3 has 12 residues if both end residues are counted. CDR1 is SQVTM and CDR2 is ANQGSEA in the germline V gene.

In its sample, this clonotype was seen many times. The rearrangement uses TRBV20-1 and TRBJ1-2, with D hard to call. Trimming removed 5 bases from V and 5 bases from J, with 21 bases in between. This CDR3 has 15 residues. Germline lookup yields CDR1 DFQATT and CDR2 SNEGSKA (reference sequence). The CDR3 sequence is CSAEIGRPRGYGYTF. CDR3 bases: TGCAGTGCTGAAATCGGGAGACCGAGAGGGTATGGCTACACCTTC.

The chain recombines TRBV19 with TRBJ1-5; tentative D call: TRBD1 (5 bases). The CDR3 covers 12 residues. Per the germline V gene, CDR1 is LNHDA and CDR2 is SQIVND (reference sequence). V shed 5 bases and J shed 6 bases, with 8 bases lying between them. CDR3 DNA: TGTGCCAGTAGTGAAAGGGGTCAGCCCCAGCATTTT. Its protein product is CASSERGQPQHF. Full variable domain (missing parts from reference TRBV19 and TRBJ1-5): DGGITQSPKYLFRKEGQNVTLSCEQNLNHDAMYWYRQDPGQGLRLIYYSQIVNDFQKGDIAEGYSVSREKKESFPLTVTSAQKNPTAFYLCASSERGQPQHFGDGTRLSIL.

J is TRBJ2-3 and V is TRBV11-2, with D uncertain. Germline V gene lookup returns CDR1 SGHAT and CDR2 FQNNGV. The CDR3 has 14 residues. V was trimmed by 10 bases and J by 4 bases, leaving 18 bases between them. In DNA form, the CDR3 reads TGTGCCATTAGCCCTCTGAGCGCGGCAGATACGCAGTATTTT. It is translated as CAISPLSAADTQYF.

This clonotype has only a few counts. This sequence joins TRBV20-1 and TRBJ2-7; 10 bases are a match to TRBD1. CDR1 is DFQATT, CDR2 SNEGSKA, per germline (reference sequence). Unmatched junction bases numbered 6, after V lost 8 bases and J lost 2 bases. The CDR3 has 13 residues. CDR3 protein: CSIPGQGTYEQYF. CDR3 DNA: TGCAGTATCCCGGGACAGGGGACCTACGAGCAGTACTTC.

Worth noting for this clonotype: This sequence may be a read error, since a much larger clone differs from it by one base. The rearrangement joins TRBV5-1 to TRBJ2-1; D may be TRBD2 (6 bases). Per germline, CDR1 SGHRS and CDR2 YFSETQ. CDR3 length equals 12 residues. The CDR3 DNA sequence: TGCGCCAGCAGCCTGGGGAGGAATGAGCAGTTATTC. Its translation is CASSLGRNEQLF. Full variable domain (remainder filled in from reference TRBV5-1 and TRBJ2-1): KAGVTQTPRYLIKTRGQQVTLSCSPISGHRSVSWYQQTPGQGLQFLFEYFSETQRNKGNFPGRFSGRQFSNSRSEMNVSTLELGDSALYLCASSLGRNEQLFGPGTRLTVL.